Below, 11 T cell receptor beta chains from the same sample are listed, as sequenced in a study of memory CD4+ T cells and cytomegalovirus serostatus. Clones were read by immunoSEQ multiplex PCR, and TCRdb kept only the in-frame ones, dropping some. Of about 60,000 clones in the sample, around 79% were seen once. Single viable CD3+CD4+CD8-CD45RO+ cells were sorted as the memory CD4+ T cells. Sequenced: memory CD4+ T cells from blood. Receptors originate from an adult in good health and CMV-seropositive.

This clone came up once. The chain has TRBV5-6 and TRBJ2-2; 8 bases are a match to TRBD2. CDR3 size: 16 residues. Trimming removed 4 bases from V and 7 bases from J; junction bases left unmatched: 12. Germline CDR1 is SGHDT and CDR2 is YYEEEE. CDR3 DNA: TGTGCCAGCAGCGTTCCGGGACTAGACGCCATCGGGGAGCTGTTTTTT. Its translation is CASSVPGLDAIGELFF.

The chain joins TRBV19 to TRBJ2-1; 10 nucleotides agree with TRBD2. Germline CDR1 LNHDA, CDR2 SQIVND (reference sequence). The CDR3 has 15 amino acids. The V and J ends lost 5 bases and 7 bases, in that order; junction bases with no gene match: 8. CDR3 in DNA: TGTGCCAGTAGTCCACTAGCGGGGACTGGTAATGAGCAGTTCTTC. It yields the protein CASSPLAGTGNEQFF.

This rearrangement joins TRBV5-5 to TRBJ1-3; 8 bases align to TRBD1. The germline CDR1 and CDR2 sequences are SGHKS and YYEKEE (reference sequence). After removal of 4 bases from V and 2 bases from J, the junction contained 2 bases not matched to a gene. CDR3 length: 14 residues. The CDR3 DNA reads TGTGCCAGCAGCCTGGGACAGGCTGGAAACACCATATATTTT. It yields the protein CASSLGQAGNTIYF.

V and J are TRBV19 and TRBJ1-5; D is perhaps TRBD1 (6 bases). V lost 5 bases, J lost 5 bases, and 19 bases lay in between. Germline assignment: CDR1 LNHDA and CDR2 SQIVND (reference sequence). The CDR3 covers 16 residues. This chain's CDR3 is CASSDRSRSSHQPQHF. In DNA form, the CDR3 reads TGTGCCAGTAGTGACAGGAGCCGCTCATCACATCAGCCCCAGCATTTT. The full variable domain, with the rest looked up from reference TRBV19 and TRBJ1-5, is DGGITQSPKYLFRKEGQNVTLSCEQNLNHDAMYWYRQDPGQGLRLIYYSQIVNDFQKGDIAEGYSVSREKKESFPLTVTSAQKNPTAFYLCASSDRSRSSHQPQHFGDGTRLSIL.

This clone has only a few counts. The chain joins TRBV11-3 to TRBJ1-1; D remains unclear. There are 13 residues in the CDR3. CDR1 is SGHNT, CDR2 YENEEA, per germline. Trimming stripped 2 bases from V and 5 bases from J, with 9 bases between. The CDR3 loop reads CASSLRSLTEAFF. The CDR3 bases are TGTGCCAGCAGCTTACGATCGCTAACTGAAGCTTTCTTT.

This chain uses TRBV4-3 with TRBJ1-2; no clear D gene. The CDR3 runs 14 residues. Between the trimmed V and J ends, which lost 0 bases and 7 bases, there was a span of 12 bases. Germline V gene lookup returns CDR1 LGHNA and CDR2 YSLEER. The CDR3 protein is CASSQDRGLGGYTF. In DNA, the CDR3 is TGCGCCAGCAGCCAAGATCGAGGGCTGGGTGGCTACACCTTC.

The chain carries TRBV19 and TRBJ2-5, with 12 bases matching TRBD1. In germline, CDR1 is LNHDA, CDR2 SQIVND (reference sequence). The ends lost 6 bases at V and 5 bases at J; junction bases unmatched: 4. This CDR3 contains 14 residues. CDR3 nucleotides: TGTGCCAGTAGGGGACAGGGGGCGGCCGAGACCCAGTACTTC. This encodes CASRGQGAAETQYF.

The chain links TRBV10-3 to TRBJ2-1; D may be TRBD2 (6 bases). The CDR3 spans 16 residues. Germline V gene lookup returns CDR1 ENHRY and CDR2 SYGVKD. Trimming pared 6 bases from V and 5 bases from J, leaving 20 bases between. The CDR3 sequence is CAISPRGGTGDNEQFF. The CDR3 region has the DNA TGTGCCATCAGCCCTCGGGGCGGGACGGGTGACAATGAGCAGTTCTTC.

The J gene is TRBJ2-7, the V gene TRBV28; D perhaps matches TRBD1 (5 bases). The ends were cut back, 8 bases at V and 7 bases at J, with 15 bases in the middle. This CDR3 region has 12 residues. Germline assignment: CDR1 MDHEN and CDR2 SYDVKM. CDR3 in amino acids: CASASPHREQYF. CDR3 nucleotide sequence: TGTGCCAGCGCCTCCCCCCACAGGGAGCAGTACTTC.

The gene calls are TRBV18 and TRBJ2-3; 7 bases are a match to TRBD1. This CDR3 is built from 15 residues. Germline CDR1 and CDR2: KGHSH and LQKENI. V shed 5 bases, J shed 2 bases, and the junction held 7 bases outside the gene matches. Here the CDR3 reads CASSITGTATDTQYF. The DNA of the CDR3 is TGTGCCAGCTCAATAACCGGGACAGCCACAGATACGCAGTATTTT.

The V gene is TRBV27, the J gene TRBJ1-2; 9 bases are a match to TRBD1. Trimming cost V 3 bases and J 4 bases; bases outside gene matches: 18. Germline values: CDR1 MNHEY, CDR2 SMNVEV (reference sequence). The CDR3 length is 19 residues. Here the CDR3 reads CASSFKSGTGTSRRYGYTF. DNA for the CDR3: TGTGCCAGCAGTTTCAAGTCGGGGACAGGGACCTCCCGCCGCTATGGCTACACCTTC.